The 5 T cell receptor beta chains below all came from one sample that was sequenced in a study of shared clonotypes between healthy human individuals. TCRdb keeps only in-frame clones here, not all; method: immunoSEQ multiplex PCR. Here the sample spans a few million clones, roughly 93% being singletons. The source material was naive CD4+ T cells from PBMCs. Subset described: CD45RA+ positively selected. The receptors stem from a man aged 18 to 29 in good health. Some clones in this sample may be carry-over from other donors' samples.

The chain couples TRBV5-1 to TRBJ2-7, with 7 bases matching TRBD1. Germline V gives CDR1 SGHRS, CDR2 YFSETQ. The CDR3 extends over 17 amino acids. With V trimmed by 3 bases and J by 5 bases, 17 bases remained unmatched. The CDR3 region is CASSSALSRGFHDEQYF. The CDR3 DNA reads TGCGCCAGCAGCTCCGCCCTCAGCAGGGGGTTTCACGACGAGCAGTACTTC. The variable domain in full, completed from reference TRBV5-1 and TRBJ2-7, reads KAGVTQTPRYLIKTRGQQVTLSCSPISGHRSVSWYQQTPGQGLQFLFEYFSETQRNKGNFPGRFSGRQFSNSRSEMNVSTLELGDSALYLCASSSALSRGFHDEQYFGPGTRLTVT.

This chain connects TRBV12-1 to TRBJ2-7; TRBD1, the D gene given by the table, was not confirmed from the DNA. TRBV12-1 is a known pseudogene. The CDR3 consists of 15 residues. The CDR3 spells CASSPRQGSRYEQYF. As DNA, the CDR3 is TGTGCCAGCAGCCCTCGACAGGGTAGTAGGTACGAGCAGTACTTC.

This rearrangement joins TRBV7-2 to TRBJ2-3; 9 bases line up with TRBD2. CDR3 length: 15 residues. Per the germline V gene, CDR1 is SGHTA and CDR2 is FQGNSA. With V trimmed by 6 bases and J by 4 bases, 8 bases remained unmatched. In DNA, the CDR3 is TGTGCCAGCAGAGGCGGGAGGGCCTCCCCAGATACGCAGTATTTT. This codes for CASRGGRASPDTQYF.

The chain joins TRBV6-6 to TRBJ2-5; D may be TRBD1 or TRBD2 (5 bases each). Germline assignment: CDR1 MNHNY and CDR2 SVGAGI (reference sequence). The CDR3 is 13 amino acids. V lost 3 bases, J lost 5 bases, and 10 bases lay in between. CDR3 sequence: CASSYFREETQYF. The CDR3 coding sequence is TGTGCCAGCAGTTATTTCAGGGAGGAGACCCAGTACTTC.

The chain carries TRBV7-2 and TRBJ2-5, with D hard to call. The CDR3 runs 14 residues. V was trimmed by 1 base and J by 1 base, leaving 7 bases between them. CDR1 SGHTA and CDR2 FQGNSA come from the germline V gene. The CDR3 nucleotides read TGTGCCAGCAGCTTAGGCGGCATCCAAGAGACCCAGTACTTC. It yields the protein CASSLGGIQETQYF. The full variable domain, rest sourced from reference TRBV7-2 and TRBJ2-5, is GAGVSQSPSNKVTEKGKDVELRCDPISGHTALYWYRQSLGQGLEFLIYFQGNSAPDKSGLPSDRFSAERTGGSVSTLTIQRTQQEDSAVYLCASSLGGIQETQYFGPGTRLLVL.